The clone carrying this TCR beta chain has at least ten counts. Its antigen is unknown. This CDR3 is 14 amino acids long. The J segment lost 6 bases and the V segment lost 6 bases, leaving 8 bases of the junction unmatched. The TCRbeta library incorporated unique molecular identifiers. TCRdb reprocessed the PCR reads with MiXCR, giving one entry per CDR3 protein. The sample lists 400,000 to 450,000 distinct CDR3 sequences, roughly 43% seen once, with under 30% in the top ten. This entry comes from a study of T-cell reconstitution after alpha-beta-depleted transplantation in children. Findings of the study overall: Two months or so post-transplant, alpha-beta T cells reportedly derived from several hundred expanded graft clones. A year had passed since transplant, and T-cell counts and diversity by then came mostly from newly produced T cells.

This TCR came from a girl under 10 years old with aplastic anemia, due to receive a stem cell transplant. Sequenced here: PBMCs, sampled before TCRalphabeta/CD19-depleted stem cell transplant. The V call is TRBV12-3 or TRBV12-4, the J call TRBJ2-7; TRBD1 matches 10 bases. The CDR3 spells CASRSAGTGVEQYF. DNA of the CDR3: TGTGCCAGCAGGTCTGCCGGGACAGGGGTCGAGCAGTACTTC.